This T cell receptor beta chain was profiled in a study of blood T cell repertoires in COVID-19. Across the whole study: The analysed material was cDNA or gDNA that came from T cells, B-cell-depleted T cells, or PBMCs.

Assay used: immunoSEQ multiplex PCR; TCRdb lists only in-frame clones, some missing. Of over 200,000 clones detected, approximately 90% appear once; the ten largest clones hold over 9%. Participants reported their clinical history, and cohort assignment relied on those reports. Trimming pared 4 bases from V and 0 bases from J, leaving 13 bases between. From germline, CDR1 is SGHRS and CDR2 YFSETQ. The CDR3 is 15 residues long. This sequence joins TRBV5-1 and TRBJ1-1; unclear D gene. Sequences were obtained from PBMCs or T cells enriched from blood (not recorded which). The sequence derives from a man aged 18 to 29 with acute COVID-19. The CDR3 sequence is CASSLPTRLNTEAFF. The CDR3, as DNA: TGCGCCAGCAGCCTCCCGACAAGATTGAACACTGAAGCTTTCTTT. Complete variable domain (other parts from reference TRBV5-1 and TRBJ1-1): KAGVTQTPRYLIKTRGQQVTLSCSPISGHRSVSWYQQTPGQGLQFLFEYFSETQRNKGNFPGRFSGRQFSNSRSEMNVSTLELGDSALYLCASSLPTRLNTEAFFGQGTRLTVV.